Here is one T cell receptor beta chain with its context. No antigen is known for it. The data derive from a study of cytomegalovirus exposure and HLA in healthy donors. Germline values: CDR1 MGHRA, CDR2 YSYEKL. Trimming took off 1 base at V and 6 bases at J, with 13 bases between the two ends. The CDR3 is made up of 14 amino acids. Study-wide results and caveats: The investigators catalogued 164 TCR beta chains as cytomegalovirus-associated. Across donors, sequencing depth was assumed by presence/absence analyses to be roughly uniform. Later work found that TCR association rates differed between HLA loci; DRB1 had the most and HLA-C the fewest. Later on, a genetic analysis was performed. It linked a missense variant in DCLRE1C with V- and J-gene trimming of TCR beta.

With 60 Vbeta and 13 Jbeta primers, the PCR was carried out. Sequenced by immunoSEQ multiplex PCR; TCRdb stores in-frame clones only, minus some. The sample has approximately 150,000 clones, more than 60% seen once. This receptor was taken from a man younger than 40 in good health and CMV-seropositive. The chain couples TRBV4-1 to TRBJ2-7; the D gene is possibly TRBD2 (6 bases). Sequencing was done on a sample of PBMCs. CDR3 residues: CASSQAFGSGEQYF. The CDR3 nucleotides read TGCGCCAGCAGCCAAGCATTCGGGAGCGGCGAGCAGTACTTC.